This T cell receptor beta chain stems from a study of OX40 agonist ivuxolimab in advanced cancers. A note on the overall study: The costimulatory receptor OX40 (CD134) was targeted by ivuxolimab, a fully human IgG2 agonistic monoclonal antibody. The monotherapy dose-escalation portion (N ≈ 52 patients) of the phase I ivuxolimab trial is reported in the paper. Of the approximately 54 dose-escalation patients, hepatocellular carcinoma was present in roughly 19, melanoma in about 15, renal cell carcinoma in 9 and head and neck cancer in 9. A male proportion of almost 85% and a mean age of approximately 58 years, ranging from roughly 23 to 85, were recorded for the dose-escalation cohort. The point of sequencing TCRbeta in the periphery was to test whether ivuxolimab changed TCR sequence diversity and drove clonal T-cell expansion. Intravenous ivuxolimab was administered to patients every 2 weeks at six dose levels: 0.01, 0.1, 0.3, 1.5, 3 and 10 mg/kg. Patients were allowed to have had prior anti-PD-1, anti-PD-L1 or anti-CTLA-4 therapy, and roughly 40% of the dose-escalation patients had previously received checkpoint inhibitors. Partial responses were achieved by three dose-escalation patients, of whom one had hepatocellular carcinoma and two had cutaneous melanoma. General findings and caveats noted by the study authors: In the 0.1-3.0 mg/kg groups, partial responders had among the lowest normalized peripheral clonal expansion, particularly in CD8+ T cells. Low levels of normalized T-cell clonal expansion were also seen in some patients who did not respond. The antigen specificity of the peripheral T cells that underwent clonal expansion was not determined. On average, CD8+ T cells showed more expanded clones than CD4+ T cells after ivuxolimab. At doses from 0.1 to 3.0 mg/kg, clonal expansion was seen in both CD4+ and CD8+ blood T cells between baseline and week 6.

The trial excluded patients who had a history of autoimmune disease or who were on systemic immunosuppression. Peripheral blood for TCR sequencing was collected from all dose cohorts at baseline, on cycle 4 day 1, and on cycle 7 day 1. Samples were obtained from an open-label, multicenter, first-in-human phase I dose-escalation trial of ivuxolimab. The trial enrolled adults with locally advanced or metastatic head and neck squamous cell, hepatocellular, melanoma or renal cell carcinoma. CD4+ and CD8+ T cells were sorted separately from peripheral blood before TCR sequencing. For sequencing of the TCRbeta CDR3 region, genomic DNA was extracted from the sorted cells. TCRbeta CDR3 regions were sequenced using the immunoSEQ Assay. In TCRdb, the immuneACCESS table is reduced to in-frame sequences with V and J assigned. These tables do not hold every clone; where another copy was compared, an unresolved V gene accounts for under half, and the others remain unexplained. A total of 65,000 to 75,000 clones appear in this sample, around 90% of them only once. The ten most abundant clones make up more than 0.85% of the sample.

V and J lose 4 bases and 1 base, and a span of 14 bases separates them. For CDR1 and CDR2, the germline V gene lists SGHRS and YFSETQ. The CDR3 covers 16 residues, taking in both the cysteine and the phenylalanine. Only the CDR3 DNA stays, 48 bases, in frame from base 1. For this clone: Its antigen is still unknown. Base qualities are not recorded, but no much larger clone differs from it by a single base.

The source of this sequence is an adult with an advanced solid tumor such as melanoma, head and neck, liver or kidney cancer. This sample comprised CD4+ or CD8+ T cells sorted from blood, obtained in a trial of the OX40 agonist ivuxolimab. The sequence joins TRBV5-1 to TRBJ1-4, with TRBD1 as a weak D call on 6 bases. The bases read TGCGCCAGCAGCGTGACAGGCTCTGGAACTAATGAAAAACTGTTTTTT. The resulting protein is CASSVTGSGTNEKLFF.